This T cell receptor beta chain was sequenced during a study of shared clonotypes between healthy human individuals. The assay was run at deep level. Method: immunoSEQ multiplex PCR; TCRdb's copy keeps in-frame clones and lacks some. The sample holds about 490,000 clones, about 80% seen once. Germline-derived CDR1 and CDR2 are GTSNPN and SVGIG (reference sequence). The CDR3 covers 14 residues. Trimming pared 0 bases from V and 0 bases from J, leaving 6 bases between. Concerning this clone: Other DNA sequences in this sample translate to the same CDR3.

V gene TRBV30 combines with J gene TRBJ1-3; D gene ambiguous. What was sequenced was PBMCs. The receptor was isolated from a woman in her thirties or forties in good health. Some clones in this sample may be carry-over from other donors' samples. Written as DNA, the CDR3 is TGTGCCTGGAGTGTCGGGGACTCTGGAAACACCATATATTTT. This gives the protein CAWSVGDSGNTIYF.